This T cell receptor (delta chain) stems from a study of gamma-delta chains in newborns, infants, children. Background on the study: Polyclonal expansion of innate γδ T cells after birth follows microbial exposure.

This clone is deemed medium-sized. After removal of 3 bases from V and 8 bases from J, the junction contained 14 bases not matched to a gene. Germline V gene lookup returns CDR1 GEAIGNYY and CDR2 EKD. The CDR3 length is 17 residues. TCRdb reanalysed the reads via CATT. The table lists more than 7,500 delta-chain clones, about 22% of them singletons, with approximately 4% in the top ten. The sequence came from a child who was a newborn, infant or young child, either healthy, febrile or measles-vaccinated (not recorded which). Sequenced material: blood. This sequence joins TRDV2 and TRDJ2; 10 positions agree with TRDD3. CDR3 DNA sequence: TGTGCCTGTGACCGACTGGGGGATTCTGCGAGTAGGGCACAACTCTTCTTT. It yields the protein CACDRLGDSASRAQLFF.